Sequencing of this T cell receptor (beta chain) was carried out in a study of regulatory T cells in long-lasting Graves disease. The TCR beta library used iRepertoire HTBI primers with Arm-PCR amplification of CDR3. TCRdb reprocessed the multiplex PCR reads with MiXCR, giving one entry per CDR3 protein. The table has approximately 400,000 distinct CDR3 sequences, about 15% seen once. CDR3 length equals 14 residues. Trimming pared 7 bases from V and 0 bases from J, leaving 13 bases between. CDR1 and CDR2 (germline): LNHDA, SQIVND (reference sequence). Time point specified: newly diagnosed GD, antithyroid drugs for less than 3 months. Making the TCR library involved RNA that had been extracted from PBMCs. Another study also made use of these data, one on T cells in Graves' hyperthyroidism and ophthalmopathy.

The chain employs TRBV19 and TRBJ2-7; tentative D call: TRBD1 (5 bases). This TCR was recovered from a woman in her thirties or forties with Graves disease. The sample was peripheral blood mononuclear cells (PBMCs), taken at new diagnosis, from a patient treated with antithyroid drugs. CDR3 protein: CASMDRRVSYEQYF. The CDR3 DNA is TGTGCCAGTATGGATCGCAGGGTCTCCTACGAGCAGTACTTC.